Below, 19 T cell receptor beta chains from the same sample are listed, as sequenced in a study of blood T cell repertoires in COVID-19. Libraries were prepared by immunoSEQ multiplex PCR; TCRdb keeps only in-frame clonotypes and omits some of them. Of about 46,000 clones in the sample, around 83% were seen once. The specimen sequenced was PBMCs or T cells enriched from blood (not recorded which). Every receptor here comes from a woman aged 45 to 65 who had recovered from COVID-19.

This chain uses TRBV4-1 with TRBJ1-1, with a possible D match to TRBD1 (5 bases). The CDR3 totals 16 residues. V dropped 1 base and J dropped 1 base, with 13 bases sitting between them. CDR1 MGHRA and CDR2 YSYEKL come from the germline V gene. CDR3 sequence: CASSQAPQGENTEAFF. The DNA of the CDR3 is TGCGCCAGCAGCCAAGCGCCTCAGGGCGAGAACACTGAAGCTTTCTTT.

The CDR3 region is CATSRDTAGGGSQPQHF. The CDR3 DNA sequence: TGTGCCACCAGCAGAGATACGGCCGGGGGGGGCAGTCAGCCCCAGCATTTT. The chain employs TRBV15 and TRBJ1-5; weak D call: TRBD1 (6 bases). Trimming stripped 0 bases from V and 6 bases from J, with 18 bases between. The CDR3 is 17 residues long. Germline V lookup: CDR1 LNHNV, CDR2 YYDKDF (reference sequence). The variable domain in full, completed from reference TRBV15 and TRBJ1-5, reads DAMVIQNPRYQVTQFGKPVTLSCSQTLNHNVMYWYQQKSSQAPKLLFHYYDKDFNNEADTPDNFQSRRPNTSFCFLDIRSPGLGDTAMYLCATSRDTAGGGSQPQHFGDGTRLSIL.

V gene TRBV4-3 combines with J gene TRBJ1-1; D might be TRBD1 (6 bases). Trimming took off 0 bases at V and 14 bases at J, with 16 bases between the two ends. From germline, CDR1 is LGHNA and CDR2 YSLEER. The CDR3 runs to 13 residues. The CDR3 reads CASSQDNTGQPFF. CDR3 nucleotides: TGCGCCAGCAGCCAAGATAATACTGGACAGCCCTTCTTT.

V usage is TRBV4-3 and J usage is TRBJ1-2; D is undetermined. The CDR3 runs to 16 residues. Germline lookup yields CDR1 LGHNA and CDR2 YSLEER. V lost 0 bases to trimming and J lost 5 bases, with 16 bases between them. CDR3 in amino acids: CASSQDLTDSRYGYTF. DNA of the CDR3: TGCGCCAGCAGCCAAGATCTAACGGACTCTCGGTATGGCTACACCTTC.

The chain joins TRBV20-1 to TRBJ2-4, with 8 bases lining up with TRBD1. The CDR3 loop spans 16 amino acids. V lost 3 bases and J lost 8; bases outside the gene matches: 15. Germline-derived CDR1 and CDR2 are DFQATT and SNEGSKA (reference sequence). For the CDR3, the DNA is TGCAGTGCTAGTGATGAGGGTCGGACAGGGAGTTACATTCAGTACTTC. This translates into CSASDEGRTGSYIQYF.

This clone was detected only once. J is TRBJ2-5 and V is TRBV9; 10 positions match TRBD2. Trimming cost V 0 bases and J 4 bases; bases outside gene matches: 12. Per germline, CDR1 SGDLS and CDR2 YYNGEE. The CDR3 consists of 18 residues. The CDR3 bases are TGTGCCAGCAGCGTAGAAGGTAGCGGGGGGCCGACAAGAGAGACCCAGTACTTC. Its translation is CASSVEGSGGPTRETQYF.

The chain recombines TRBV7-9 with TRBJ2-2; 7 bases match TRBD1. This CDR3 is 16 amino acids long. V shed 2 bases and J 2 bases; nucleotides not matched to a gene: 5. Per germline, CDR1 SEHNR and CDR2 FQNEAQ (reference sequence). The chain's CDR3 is CASSLSRGTNTGELFF. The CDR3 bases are TGTGCCAGCAGCTTATCCAGGGGGACCAACACCGGGGAGCTGTTTTTT. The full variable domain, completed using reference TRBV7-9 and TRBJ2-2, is DTGVSQNPRHKITKRGQNVTFRCDPISEHNRLYWYRQTLGQGPEFLTYFQNEAQLEKSRLLSDRFSAERPKGSFSTLEIQRTEQGDSAMYLCASSLSRGTNTGELFFGEGSRLTVL.

The CDR3 sequence: CASSEAGQGLYGYTF. CDR3 sequence (DNA): TGTGCCAGCAGCGAGGCCGGACAGGGCCTCTATGGCTACACCTTC. J is TRBJ1-2 and V is TRBV13; 8 bases agree with TRBD1. The CDR3 consists of 15 residues. The J segment lost 4 bases and the V segment lost 5 bases, leaving 9 bases of the junction unmatched. Germline V CDR1 and CDR2: PRHDT, FYEKMQ (reference sequence).

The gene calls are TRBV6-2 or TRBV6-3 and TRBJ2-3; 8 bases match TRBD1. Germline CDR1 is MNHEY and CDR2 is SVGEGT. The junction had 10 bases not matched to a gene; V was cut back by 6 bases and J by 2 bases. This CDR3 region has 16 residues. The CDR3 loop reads CASSIPPGQATDTQYF. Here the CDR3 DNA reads TGTGCCAGCAGCATCCCCCCGGGACAGGCCACAGATACGCAGTATTTT.

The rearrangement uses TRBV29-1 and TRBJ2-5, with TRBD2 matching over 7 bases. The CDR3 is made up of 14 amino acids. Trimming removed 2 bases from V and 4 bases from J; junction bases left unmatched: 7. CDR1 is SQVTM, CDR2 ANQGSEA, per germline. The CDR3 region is CSVELRTSRETQYF. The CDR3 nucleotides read TGCAGCGTTGAACTTAGGACTAGTCGAGAGACCCAGTACTTC.

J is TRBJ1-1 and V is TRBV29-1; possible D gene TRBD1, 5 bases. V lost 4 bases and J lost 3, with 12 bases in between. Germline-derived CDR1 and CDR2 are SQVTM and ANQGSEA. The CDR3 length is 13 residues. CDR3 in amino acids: CSVGDLGDTEAFF. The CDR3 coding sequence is TGCAGCGTTGGGGACTTGGGGGACACTGAAGCTTTCTTT.

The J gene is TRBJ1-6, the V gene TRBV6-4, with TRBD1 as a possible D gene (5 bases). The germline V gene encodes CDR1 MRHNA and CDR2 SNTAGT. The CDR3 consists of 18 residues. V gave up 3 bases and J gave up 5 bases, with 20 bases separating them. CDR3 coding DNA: TGTGCCAGCAGTGAGTCGGGGGGTATCGGGGGTAATAATTCACCCCTCCACTTT. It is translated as CASSESGGIGGNNSPLHF.

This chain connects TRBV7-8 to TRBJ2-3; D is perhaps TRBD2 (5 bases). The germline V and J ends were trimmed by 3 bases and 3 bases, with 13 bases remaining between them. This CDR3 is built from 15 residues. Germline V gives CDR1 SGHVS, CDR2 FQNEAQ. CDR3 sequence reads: CASSFRGFRTDTQYF. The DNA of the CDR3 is TGTGCCAGCAGCTTTAGAGGGTTCAGGACAGATACGCAGTATTTT.

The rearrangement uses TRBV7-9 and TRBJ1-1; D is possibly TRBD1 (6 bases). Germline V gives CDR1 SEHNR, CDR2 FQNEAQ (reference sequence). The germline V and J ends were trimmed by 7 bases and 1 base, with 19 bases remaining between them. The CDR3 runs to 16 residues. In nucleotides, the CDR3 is TGTGCCAGCAAAGGGACGGGGGGGCGGACGAACACTGAAGCTTTCTTT. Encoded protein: CASKGTGGRTNTEAFF.

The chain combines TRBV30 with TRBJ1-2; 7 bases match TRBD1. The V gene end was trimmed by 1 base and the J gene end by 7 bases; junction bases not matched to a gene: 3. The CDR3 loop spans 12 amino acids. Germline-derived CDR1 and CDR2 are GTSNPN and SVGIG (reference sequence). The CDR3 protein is CAWSGQGGGYTF. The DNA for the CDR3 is TGTGCCTGGAGTGGACAGGGCGGTGGCTACACCTTC.

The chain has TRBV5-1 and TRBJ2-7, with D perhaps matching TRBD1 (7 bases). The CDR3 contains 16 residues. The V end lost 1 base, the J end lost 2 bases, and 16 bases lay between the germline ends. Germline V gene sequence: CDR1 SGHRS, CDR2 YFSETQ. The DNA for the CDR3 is TGCGCCAGCAGCTTGTTAACCGGGGGACAGACCTACGAGCAGTACTTC. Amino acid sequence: CASSLLTGGQTYEQYF.

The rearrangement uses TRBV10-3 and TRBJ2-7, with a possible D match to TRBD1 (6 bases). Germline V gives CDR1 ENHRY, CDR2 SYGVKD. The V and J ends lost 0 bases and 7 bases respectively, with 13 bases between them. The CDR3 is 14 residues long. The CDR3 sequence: CAISESRGTSEQYF. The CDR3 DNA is TGTGCCATCAGTGAGTCGAGAGGGACAAGTGAGCAGTACTTC.

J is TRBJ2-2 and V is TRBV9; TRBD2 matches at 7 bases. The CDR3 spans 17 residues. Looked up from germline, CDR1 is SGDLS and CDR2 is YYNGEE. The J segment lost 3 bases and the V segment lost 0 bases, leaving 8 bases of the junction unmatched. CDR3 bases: TGTGCCAGCAGCGTAGCACTATGGGGGGGACACACCGGGGAGCTGTTTTTT. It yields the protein CASSVALWGGHTGELFF. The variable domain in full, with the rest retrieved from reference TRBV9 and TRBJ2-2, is DSGVTQTPKHLITATGQRVTLRCSPRSGDLSVYWYQQSLDQGLQFLIQYYNGEERAKGNILERFSAQQFPDLHSELNLSSLELGDSALYFCASSVALWGGHTGELFFGEGSRLTVL.

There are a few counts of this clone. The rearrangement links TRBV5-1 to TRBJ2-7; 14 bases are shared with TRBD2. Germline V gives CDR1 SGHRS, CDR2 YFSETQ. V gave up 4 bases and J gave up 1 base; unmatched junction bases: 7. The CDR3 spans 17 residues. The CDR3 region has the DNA TGCGCCAGCAGCCCGGGACTAGCGGGAGCCTCTTCCTACGAGCAGTACTTC. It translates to CASSPGLAGASSYEQYF. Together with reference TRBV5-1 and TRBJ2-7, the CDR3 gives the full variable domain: KAGVTQTPRYLIKTRGQQVTLSCSPISGHRSVSWYQQTPGQGLQFLFEYFSETQRNKGNFPGRFSGRQFSNSRSEMNVSTLELGDSALYLCASSPGLAGASSYEQYFGPGTRLTVT.